The rows below give T cell receptor beta chains drawn from one sample of a study of T-cell reconstitution after alpha-beta-depleted transplantation in children. TCRdb itself ran the PCR reads through MiXCR, one entry per CDR3 protein. The sample shows around 100,000 distinct CDR3 sequences, under 13% of them seen only once. The sample consisted of PBMCs, taken before TCRalphabeta/CD19-depleted stem cell transplant. The receptors come from a boy younger than 10 with acute lymphoblastic leukemia, due to receive a stem cell transplant. CDR3s include the opening cysteine and the closing phenylalanine or tryptophan. A D gene is named only where the DNA matches it firmly. Only part of the rows carry a size: once, few, many, or a class if the clone is expanded.

V	size	D	J	CDR3	DNA
TRBV7-3	many	-	TRBJ2-3	CASSPRQEYYSSTDTQYF	TGTGCCAGCAGCCCCCGCCAGGAGTACTATTCTAGCACAGATACGCAGTATTTT
TRBV7-9	-	TRBD2	TRBJ2-1	CASSLVGEGLSEQFF	TGTGCCAGCAGCTTAGTCGGGGAGGGACTGAGTGAGCAGTTCTTC
TRBV5-1	many	TRBD1	TRBJ2-7	CASSWTSGDRGHEQYF	TGCGCCAGCAGCTGGACGAGCGGCGACAGGGGCCACGAGCAGTACTTC
TRBV5-1	few	-	TRBJ1-2	CASSGGRGASDRYTF	TGCGCCAGCAGCGGGGGAAGAGGGGCATCCGATCGCTACACCTTC
TRBV11-2	many	-	TRBJ2-5	CASSLEPGWRPETQYF	TGTGCCAGCAGCTTAGAACCGGGGTGGAGACCAGAGACCCAGTACTTC
TRBV5-6	many	-	TRBJ1-2	CASSLEGQNYGYTF	TGTGCCAGCAGCTTGGAGGGTCAGAACTATGGCTACACCTTC
TRBV5-1	few	TRBD1	TRBJ2-1	CASSTRQGSRSYNEQFF	TGCGCCAGCAGCACCAGACAGGGGTCCAGGTCCTACAATGAGCAGTTCTTC
TRBV5-5	-	TRBD1	TRBJ2-3	CASSGQGQLSTDTQYF	TGTGCCAGCAGCGGACAGGGGCAGCTGAGCACAGATACGCAGTATTTT
TRBV27	many	-	TRBJ2-7	CASSQDLRDPSYEQYF	TGTGCCAGCAGTCAAGACCTCCGGGACCCGTCCTACGAGCAGTACTTC
TRBV6-1	few	-	TRBJ2-4	CASSEAENIQYF	TGTGCCAGCAGTGAGGCGGAAAACATTCAGTACTTC
TRBV5-1	few	TRBD1	TRBJ2-1	CASSSGTGWEQFF	TGCGCCAGCAGCTCGGGGACAGGGTGGGAGCAGTTCTTC
TRBV5-1	few	TRBD1	TRBJ2-7	CASSSIAGTGSYEQYF	TGCGCCAGCAGCTCAATTGCCGGGACAGGGTCCTACGAGCAGTACTTC
TRBV11-2	few	TRBD2	TRBJ2-7	CASSRGGELYYEQYF	TGTGCCAGCAGCCGGGGGGGGGAATTATACTACGAGCAGTACTTC
TRBV20-1	many	-	TRBJ1-1	CSAPRAGLGNTEAFF	TGCAGTGCTCCCAGGGCTGGGTTGGGGAACACTGAAGCTTTCTTT
TRBV20-1	-	TRBD1	TRBJ2-7	CSASSRGTGAYEQYF	TGCAGTGCTAGTAGCCGAGGGACAGGAGCCTACGAGCAGTACTTC
TRBV5-1	-	TRBD1	TRBJ2-3	CASSRGQGAVDTQYF	TGCGCCAGCAGCCGAGGACAGGGGGCGGTGGATACGCAGTATTTT
TRBV5-1	-	-	TRBJ1-2	CASRSLGENGYTF	TGCGCCAGCAGAAGCTTAGGGGAAAATGGCTACACCTTC
TRBV5-1	-	-	TRBJ1-1	CASSSPGPAFF	TGCGCCAGCAGCTCCCCGGGACCAGCTTTCTTT
TRBV5-1	few	TRBD1	TRBJ2-7	CASSEQGSFTYEQYF	TGCGCCAGCAGCGAACAGGGGAGTTTTACCTACGAGCAGTACTTC
TRBV29-1	few	TRBD1	TRBJ2-5	CSGEGQGYQETQYF	TGCAGCGGTGAGGGACAGGGGTACCAAGAGACCCAGTACTTC
TRBV20-1	many	TRBD1	TRBJ2-5	CSARVPGGAETQYF	TGCAGTGCTAGAGTCCCAGGGGGCGCGGAGACCCAGTACTTC
TRBV20-1	few	-	TRBJ2-6	CSASPNGANVLTF	TGCAGTGCTAGTCCTAACGGGGCCAACGTCCTGACTTTC
TRBV4-1	-	-	TRBJ2-2	CASSLVVGPNTGELFF	TGCGCCAGCAGCCTAGTAGTCGGGCCGAACACCGGGGAGCTGTTTTTT
TRBV5-1	-	TRBD1	TRBJ2-7	CASSPGQGAVDEQYF	TGCGCCAGCAGCCCGGGACAGGGGGCTGTAGACGAGCAGTACTTC
TRBV28	-	TRBD2	TRBJ2-1	CASTMGSGVEQFF	TGTGCCAGCACCATGGGTAGCGGGGTTGAGCAGTTCTTC
TRBV11-2	many	-	TRBJ2-7	CASSLKGGGYEQYF	TGTGCCAGCAGCTTAAAAGGGGGAGGCTACGAGCAGTACTTC
TRBV5-1	-	-	TRBJ2-1	CASSKDSGSSYNEQFF	TGCGCCAGCAGCAAGGATAGCGGTAGCTCCTACAATGAGCAGTTCTTC
TRBV20-1	few	TRBD1	TRBJ2-7	CSARDAGQVTYEQYF	TGCAGTGCTAGAGACGCGGGACAGGTCACCTACGAGCAGTACTTC
TRBV20-1	many	TRBD1	TRBJ1-2	CSASAGDRGEFNYGYTF	TGCAGTGCTAGCGCAGGGGACAGGGGCGAGTTTAACTATGGCTACACCTTC
TRBV28	-	-	TRBJ2-1	CASSLDSIDEQFF	TGTGCCAGCAGTTTGGATAGTATAGATGAGCAGTTCTTC
TRBV3-1	many	-	TRBJ2-1	CASSQGGTRWDEQFF	TGTGCCAGCAGCCAGGGAGGCACCCGTTGGGATGAGCAGTTCTTC
TRBV20-1	few	-	TRBJ1-2	CSARDKGNYGYTF	TGCAGTGCTAGAGATAAGGGGAACTATGGCTACACCTTC
TRBV11-2	few	-	TRBJ2-5	CASSYNRGQNQETQYF	TGTGCCAGCAGCTATAACCGAGGACAGAACCAAGAGACCCAGTACTTC
TRBV3-1	few	-	TRBJ1-2	CATSQDGAGLDYGYTF	TGTGCCACCTCCCAAGATGGGGCAGGTCTGGACTATGGCTACACCTTC
TRBV6-5	many	-	TRBJ2-1	CASSSLAKNNEQFF	TGTGCCAGCAGTTCACTAGCCAAGAACAATGAGCAGTTCTTC
TRBV10-2	few	-	TRBJ2-1	CASSEPSPYNEQFF	TGCGCCAGCAGTGAGCCTAGCCCGTACAATGAGCAGTTCTTC
TRBV20-1	many	-	TRBJ1-6	CSVLPGTASLHSPLHF	TGCAGTGTTCTCCCCGGGACGGCCTCCCTCCATTCACCCCTCCACTTT
TRBV30	-	-	TRBJ1-6	CAWRTTSGGLGNSPLHF	TGTGCCTGGAGAACAACCTCCGGGGGATTGGGGAATTCACCCCTCCACTTT
TRBV29-1	-	-	TRBJ2-5	CSVVNGETQYF	TGCAGCGTTGTAAATGGGGAGACCCAGTACTTC
TRBV24-1	many	-	TRBJ2-3	CATSDVWDPTQYF	TGTGCCACCAGTGATGTCTGGGACCCTACGCAGTATTTT
TRBV7-9	many	TRBD1	TRBJ1-1	CASSLDDRAGTEAFF	TGTGCCAGCAGCCTCGATGACAGGGCGGGCACTGAAGCTTTCTTT
TRBV6-5	-	TRBD2	TRBJ2-2	CASSYSLAVAGANTGELFF	TGTGCCAGCAGTTACTCCTTGGCGGTAGCGGGCGCGAACACCGGGGAGCTGTTTTTT
TRBV6-5	many	TRBD2	TRBJ2-7	CASSYGGRAREQYF	TGTGCCAGCAGTTACGGCGGGAGGGCCAGAGAGCAGTACTTC
TRBV5-1	few	-	TRBJ2-5	CASSLGLPQYF	TGCGCCAGCAGCTTGGGATTACCCCAGTACTTC
TRBV11-2	few	TRBD1	TRBJ2-7	CASSLEHRGLYEQYF	TGTGCCAGCAGCTTGGAACACAGGGGGCTCTACGAGCAGTACTTC